Listed here is a single T cell receptor (beta chain). Its specificity is not known. The CDR3 consists of 15 residues. Germline V gene lookup returns CDR1 MNHEY and CDR2 SMNVEV (reference sequence). Trimming removed 3 bases from V and 1 base from J, with 7 bases in between. These data come from a study of response to subunit inactivated influenza vaccine. Study results and caveats: The authors proposed limited new T cell recruitment per seasonal influenza vaccination.

TCRdb reanalysed the RT-PCR reads using MiXCR and keeps one entry per CDR3 protein. The repertoire consists of over 150,000 distinct CDR3 sequences, with nearly 9.5% occurring once and the leading ten covering about a tenth. Material: non-naive T cells sorted from PBMCs, obtained on the day of vaccination. The rearrangement joins TRBV27 to TRBJ1-6; D is perhaps TRBD1 (5 bases). The clonotype originates from a man aged 45-60 years who received an inactivated influenza vaccine. The CDR3 DNA follows: TGTGCCAGCAGTTTCGGGGGGTCCTATAATTCACCCCTCCACTTT. It translates to CASSFGGSYNSPLHF.